The text below deals with one T cell receptor beta chain. Its matching antigen is unknown. It was with 60 Vbeta and 13 Jbeta primers that the PCR ran. The assay was immunoSEQ multiplex PCR, and TCRdb's table has in-frame clones only and misses some. The sample carries 80,000 or so clones, around three quarters recorded once. This record comes from a study of cytomegalovirus exposure and HLA in healthy donors. This CDR3 spans 16 amino acids. V lost 1 base to trimming and J lost 0 bases, with 13 bases between them. Germline values: CDR1 MGHRA, CDR2 YSYEKL. Overall study findings and caveats: Association of approximately 18,000 TCR beta sequences with HLA alleles was found at 0.05 false discovery rate in a later analysis. Segments of the TCR beta V type were, in most cases, productive about 87% or about 30% of the time in an earlier analysis. Exclusion as indistinguishable affected some V segments, including TRBV6-2 and TRBV6-3.

The V gene is TRBV4-1, the J gene TRBJ2-7; D is uncertain. The origin of this receptor is a woman in her forties in good health and CMV-seronegative. Specimen: PBMCs. CDR3 region: CASSQALSINSYEQYF. CDR3 bases: TGCGCCAGCAGCCAAGCTCTTTCTATTAACTCCTACGAGCAGTACTTC.